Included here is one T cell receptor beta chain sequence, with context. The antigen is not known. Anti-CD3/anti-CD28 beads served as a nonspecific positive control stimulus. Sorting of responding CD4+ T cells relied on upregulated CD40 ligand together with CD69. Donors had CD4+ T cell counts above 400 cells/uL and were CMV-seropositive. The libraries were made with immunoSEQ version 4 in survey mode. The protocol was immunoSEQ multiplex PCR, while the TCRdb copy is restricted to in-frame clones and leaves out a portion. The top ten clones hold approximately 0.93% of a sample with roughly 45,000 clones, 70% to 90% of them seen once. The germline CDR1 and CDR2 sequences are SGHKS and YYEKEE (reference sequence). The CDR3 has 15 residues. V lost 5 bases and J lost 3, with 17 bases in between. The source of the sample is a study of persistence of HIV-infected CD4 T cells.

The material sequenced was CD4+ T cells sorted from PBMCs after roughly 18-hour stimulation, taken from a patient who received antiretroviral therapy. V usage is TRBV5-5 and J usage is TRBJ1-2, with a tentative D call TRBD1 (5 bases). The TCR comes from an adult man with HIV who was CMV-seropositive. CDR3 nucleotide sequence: TGTGCCAGCAGTTCCCAGTGGGGAGGGGACTATGGCTACACCTTC. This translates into CASSSQWGGDYGYTF.